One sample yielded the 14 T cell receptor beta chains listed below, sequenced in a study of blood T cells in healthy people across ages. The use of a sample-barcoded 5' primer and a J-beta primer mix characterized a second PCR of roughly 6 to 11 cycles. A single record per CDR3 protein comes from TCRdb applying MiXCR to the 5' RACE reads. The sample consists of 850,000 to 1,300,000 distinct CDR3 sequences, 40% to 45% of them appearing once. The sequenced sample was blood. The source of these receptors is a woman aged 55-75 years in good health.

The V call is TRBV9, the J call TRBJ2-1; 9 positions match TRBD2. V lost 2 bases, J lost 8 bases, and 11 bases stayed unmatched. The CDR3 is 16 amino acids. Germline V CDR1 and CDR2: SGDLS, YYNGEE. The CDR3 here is CASSVKGLAGPHEQFF. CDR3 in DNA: TGTGCCAGCAGCGTCAAGGGGCTAGCGGGACCCCATGAGCAGTTCTTC.

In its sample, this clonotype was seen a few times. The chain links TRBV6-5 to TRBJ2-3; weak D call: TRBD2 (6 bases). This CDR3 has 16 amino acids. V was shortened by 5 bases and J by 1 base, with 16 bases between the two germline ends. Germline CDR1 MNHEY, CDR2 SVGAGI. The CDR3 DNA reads TGTGCCAGCAGTAAATTTAGCGGAATGGGCACAGATACGCAGTATTTT. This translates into CASSKFSGMGTDTQYF.

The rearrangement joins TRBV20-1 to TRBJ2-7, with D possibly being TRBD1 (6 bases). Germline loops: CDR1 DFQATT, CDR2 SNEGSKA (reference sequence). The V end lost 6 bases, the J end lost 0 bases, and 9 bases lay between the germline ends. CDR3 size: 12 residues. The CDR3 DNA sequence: TGCAGTGCGGACAGATCCTCCTACGAGCAGTACTTC. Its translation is CSADRSSYEQYF.

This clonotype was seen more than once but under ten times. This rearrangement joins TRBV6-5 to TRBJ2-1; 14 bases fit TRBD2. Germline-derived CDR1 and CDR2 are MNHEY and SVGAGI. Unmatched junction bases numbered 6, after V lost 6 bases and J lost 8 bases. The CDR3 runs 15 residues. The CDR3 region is CASRTGTSGSYEQFF. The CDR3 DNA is TGTGCCAGCAGAACCGGGACTAGCGGGAGTTATGAGCAGTTCTTC.

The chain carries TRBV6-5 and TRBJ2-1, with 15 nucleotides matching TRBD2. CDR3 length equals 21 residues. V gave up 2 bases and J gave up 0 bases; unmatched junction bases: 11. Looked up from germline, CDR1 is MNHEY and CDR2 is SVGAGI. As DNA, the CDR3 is TGTGCCAGCAGTTACCGTTGGACTAGCGGGAGGGCGCCTAGCTCCTACAATGAGCAGTTCTTC. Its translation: CASSYRWTSGRAPSSYNEQFF.

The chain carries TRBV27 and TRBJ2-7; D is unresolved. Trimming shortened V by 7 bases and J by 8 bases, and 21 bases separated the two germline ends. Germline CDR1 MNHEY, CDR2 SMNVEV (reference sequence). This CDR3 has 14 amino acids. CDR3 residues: CASTVSGPSSKQYF. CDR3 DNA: TGTGCCAGCACCGTATCGGGCCCATCCTCAAAGCAGTACTTC.

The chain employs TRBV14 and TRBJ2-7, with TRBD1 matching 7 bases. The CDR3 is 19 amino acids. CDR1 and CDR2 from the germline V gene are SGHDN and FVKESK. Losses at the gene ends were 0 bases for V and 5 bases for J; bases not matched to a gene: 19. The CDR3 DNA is TGTGCCAGCAGCCAAGAATTCGGACGACGGGACAGCCTCCTGGACGAGCAGTACTTC. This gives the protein CASSQEFGRRDSLLDEQYF.

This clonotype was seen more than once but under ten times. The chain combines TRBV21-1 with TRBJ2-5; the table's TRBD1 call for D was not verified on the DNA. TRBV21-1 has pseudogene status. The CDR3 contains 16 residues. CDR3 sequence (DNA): TGTGCCAGCAGCTTTCGGGACAGGGGGTTTTCAGAGACCCAGTACTTC. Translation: CASSFRDRGFSETQYF.

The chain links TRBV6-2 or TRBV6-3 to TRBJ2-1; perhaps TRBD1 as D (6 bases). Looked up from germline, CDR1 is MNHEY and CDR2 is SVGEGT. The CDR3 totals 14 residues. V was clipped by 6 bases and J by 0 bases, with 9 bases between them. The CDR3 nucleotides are TGTGCCAGCAGGGGGGCTATCTCCTACAATGAGCAGTTCTTC. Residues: CASRGAISYNEQFF.

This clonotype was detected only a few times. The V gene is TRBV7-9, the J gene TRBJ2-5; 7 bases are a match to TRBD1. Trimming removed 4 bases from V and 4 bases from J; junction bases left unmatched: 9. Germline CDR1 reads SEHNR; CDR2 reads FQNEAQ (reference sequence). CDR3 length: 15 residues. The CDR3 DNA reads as TGTGCCAGCAGCTCAATCCCGACAGGGCGAGAGACCCAGTACTTC. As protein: CASSSIPTGRETQYF.

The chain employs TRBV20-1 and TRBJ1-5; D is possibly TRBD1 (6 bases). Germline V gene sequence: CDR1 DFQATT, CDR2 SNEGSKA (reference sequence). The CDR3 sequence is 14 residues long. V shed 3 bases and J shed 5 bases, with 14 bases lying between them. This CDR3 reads CSASQQGIDQPQHF. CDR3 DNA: TGCAGTGCTAGCCAACAGGGAATAGATCAGCCCCAGCATTTT.

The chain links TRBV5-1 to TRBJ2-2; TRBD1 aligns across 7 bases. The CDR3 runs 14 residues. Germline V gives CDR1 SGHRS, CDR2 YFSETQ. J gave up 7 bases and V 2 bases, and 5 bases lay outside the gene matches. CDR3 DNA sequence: TGCGCCAGCAGCTTAAAGACAGGGCACGGGGAGCTGTTTTTT. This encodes CASSLKTGHGELFF.

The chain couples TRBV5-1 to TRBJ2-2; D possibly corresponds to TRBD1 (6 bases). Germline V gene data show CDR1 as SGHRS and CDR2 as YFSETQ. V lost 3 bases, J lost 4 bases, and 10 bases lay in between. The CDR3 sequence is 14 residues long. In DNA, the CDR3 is TGCGCCAGCAGCTCGGACAGTGGCACCGGGGAGCTGTTTTTT. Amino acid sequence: CASSSDSGTGELFF.

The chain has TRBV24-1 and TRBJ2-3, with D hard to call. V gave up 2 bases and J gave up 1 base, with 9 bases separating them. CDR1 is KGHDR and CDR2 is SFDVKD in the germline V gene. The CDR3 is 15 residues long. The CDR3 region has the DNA TGTGCCACCAGTGATTGGGGTTTTGGCACAGATACGCAGTATTTT. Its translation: CATSDWGFGTDTQYF.